These T cell receptor beta chains were read from a single sample in a study of regulatory T cells in long-lasting Graves disease. TCRdb analysed the multiplex PCR reads with MiXCR anew, one entry per CDR3 protein. The sample consists of 350,000 to 500,000 distinct CDR3 sequences, about 14% of them appearing once. The data also belong to a second study, concerning T cells in Graves' hyperthyroidism and ophthalmopathy.

This specimen was peripheral blood mononuclear cells (PBMCs), taken at new diagnosis, from a patient treated with antithyroid drugs. These receptors all stem from a woman aged 45-65 years with Graves disease. Both conserved end residues are trimmed from each CDR3.

V gene: TRBV14
CDR3 protein: ASTGPGLGAF

V gene: TRBV25-1
CDR3 protein: ASSERSGVSTDTQY

V gene: TRBV18
CDR3 protein: ASSQGQGIPYEQY

V gene: TRBV9
CDR3 protein: ASSVVGDNERF

V gene: TRBV27
CDR3 protein: ASSLLTGLNEQF

V gene: TRBV20-1
CDR3 protein: SATGTSGRDQETQY

V gene: TRBV28
CDR3 protein: ASSPHRTTSEAF

V gene: TRBV2
CDR3 protein: ASSDSNEKLF

V gene: TRBV10-3
CDR3 protein: AIKQDSFNYGYT

V gene: TRBV25-1
CDR3 protein: ASSDNRGLGYEQY

V gene: TRBV9
CDR3 protein: ASSGTGTGYGYT

V gene: TRBV12-3/TRBV12-4
CDR3 protein: ASSVQGSEQY

V gene: TRBV3-1
CDR3 protein: ASSEGLAGATDTQY

V gene: TRBV28
CDR3 protein: ASRPAGTAGDYEQY

V gene: TRBV18
CDR3 protein: ASSPYSENTEAF

V gene: TRBV2
CDR3 protein: ASRGQVYRDTQY

V gene: TRBV2
CDR3 protein: ASSEFLVGAASYNEQF

V gene: TRBV10-3
CDR3 protein: ATGTSHTDTQY

V gene: TRBV30
CDR3 protein: AWSLPNSGRAMPNEQF

V gene: TRBV4-1
CDR3 protein: VSSQDPSGHYGYT

V gene: TRBV5-6
CDR3 protein: ASSLEQGRGYT

V gene: TRBV10-2
CDR3 protein: ASSGTLAGVRYEQF

V gene: TRBV6-1
CDR3 protein: ASTQRGGGLMNQPQH

V gene: TRBV12-3/TRBV12-4
CDR3 protein: ASRTSGTPPKELF

V gene: TRBV3-1
CDR3 protein: ASSQGDGVDEQY

V gene: TRBV6-9
CDR3 protein: ASSYKGRISTGELF

V gene: TRBV3-1
CDR3 protein: ASTAGTGDYVYT

V gene: TRBV5-1
CDR3 protein: ASSLITGKDEQF

V gene: TRBV6-2/TRBV6-3
CDR3 protein: ASSVSNEAF

V gene: TRBV29-1
CDR3 protein: SVEKGPGTSGRAWRTQY

V gene: TRBV25-1
CDR3 protein: ASSDGGAAKNIQY

V gene: TRBV28
CDR3 protein: ASSLRFDRAGRVRYF

V gene: TRBV6-1
CDR3 protein: ASSEFRQGETDTQY

V gene: TRBV12-3/TRBV12-4
CDR3 protein: ASSLPRRLAPYNEQF

V gene: TRBV20-1
CDR3 protein: SASRGPTGTEAF

V gene: TRBV6-1
CDR3 protein: ASSDWSRGAGSDGYT

V gene: TRBV7-2
CDR3 protein: ASSARDRGWETQY

V gene: TRBV7-9
CDR3 protein: ASSTTGAEAF

V gene: TRBV27
CDR3 protein: ASSFRQTRIIADMQY

V gene: TRBV2
CDR3 protein: ASSGGGGANEKLF

V gene: TRBV7-9
CDR3 protein: ASSLPFSGNTIY

V gene: TRBV9
CDR3 protein: ASSEAGAGYNEQF

V gene: TRBV25-1
CDR3 protein: ASSEDQAGNSPLH

V gene: TRBV28
CDR3 protein: ASSSYRNTGELF

V gene: TRBV27
CDR3 protein: ASSLVPPQGSYEQY